Listed below are T cell receptor beta chains from one sample, sequenced in a study of blood T cells in healthy people across ages. Using its own MiXCR run on the 5' RACE reads, TCRdb lists one record per CDR3 protein. In the table there are about a million distinct CDR3 sequences, roughly 48% of which are singletons. Sequencing was performed on blood. The receptor set was obtained from a man aged 25-45 years in good health. Both conserved end residues are part of each CDR3. The D gene is left open where the match is weak. Where a row states a size, it is once, few, many or the class of an expanded clone; other rows omit it.

d_gene: .
v_gene: TRBV27
j_gene: TRBJ2-7
abundance: few
CDR3nt: TGTGCCAGCAGTTTTTCAGGGACTCAAAGCGTCTGGGAGCAGTACTTC
CDR3aa: CASSFSGTQSVWEQYF

d_gene: .
v_gene: TRBV10-3
j_gene: TRBJ1-5
abundance: .
CDR3nt: TGTGCCATCAGTGGCGGGACATTCCAGCATTTT
CDR3aa: CAISGGTFQHF

d_gene: .
v_gene: TRBV7-9
j_gene: TRBJ1-1
abundance: few
CDR3nt: TGTGCCAGCAGTACTCCCACTGAAGCTTTCTTT
CDR3aa: CASSTPTEAFF

d_gene: TRBD2
v_gene: TRBV12-3/TRBV12-4
j_gene: TRBJ2-3
abundance: once
CDR3nt: TGTGCCAGCAGTTTGGGAGCGGGGGGGCACACAGATACGCAGTATTTT
CDR3aa: CASSLGAGGHTDTQYF

d_gene: .
v_gene: TRBV7-9
j_gene: TRBJ1-4
abundance: .
CDR3nt: TGTGCCAGCAGCCCCGGACAACTCACAACTAATGAAAAACTGTTTTTT
CDR3aa: CASSPGQLTTNEKLFF

d_gene: TRBD1
v_gene: TRBV29-1
j_gene: TRBJ2-7
abundance: few
CDR3nt: TGCAGCGTGCGGGAACAGGGGGCCTACGAGCAGTACTTC
CDR3aa: CSVREQGAYEQYF

d_gene: .
v_gene: TRBV4-3
j_gene: TRBJ2-6
abundance: .
CDR3nt: TGCGCCAGCAGCCCCCACAAAGGGGACACCAACGTCCTGACTTTC
CDR3aa: CASSPHKGDTNVLTF

d_gene: TRBD2
v_gene: TRBV5-6
j_gene: TRBJ2-1
abundance: .
CDR3nt: TGTGCCAGCACTGAAGGACTAGACTCCTACAATGAGCAGTTCTTC
CDR3aa: CASTEGLDSYNEQFF

d_gene: TRBD1
v_gene: TRBV5-6
j_gene: TRBJ2-7
abundance: .
CDR3nt: TGTGCCAGCAGCGCACAGGGGGCCGAGCAGTACTTC
CDR3aa: CASSAQGAEQYF

d_gene: TRBD1
v_gene: TRBV7-2
j_gene: TRBJ2-7
abundance: .
CDR3nt: TGTGCCAGCAGCTTTAACCGGGACAGGGACTCCTACGAGCAGTACTTC
CDR3aa: CASSFNRDRDSYEQYF

d_gene: TRBD1
v_gene: TRBV28
j_gene: TRBJ1-2
abundance: few
CDR3nt: TGTGCCGGAGGACAGGGAAAATATGGCTACACCTTC
CDR3aa: CAGGQGKYGYTF

d_gene: TRBD1
v_gene: TRBV7-9
j_gene: TRBJ2-7
abundance: .
CDR3nt: TGTGCCAGCAGCCCCCGACAGGGACCCCGTCTCGAGCAGTACTTC
CDR3aa: CASSPRQGPRLEQYF

d_gene: .
v_gene: TRBV4-3
j_gene: TRBJ1-2
abundance: few
CDR3nt: TGCGCCAGCAGCCAAGGTGTCGGCGGGCACTATGGCTACACCTTC
CDR3aa: CASSQGVGGHYGYTF

d_gene: TRBD1
v_gene: TRBV12-3/TRBV12-4
j_gene: TRBJ1-1
abundance: .
CDR3nt: TGTGCCAGCACCCAGGGGGCCCCGAGCACTGAAGCTTTCTTT
CDR3aa: CASTQGAPSTEAFF

d_gene: .
v_gene: TRBV7-6
j_gene: TRBJ2-3
abundance: .
CDR3nt: TGTGCCAGCAGCTTAACCTCCATCTCAGATACGCAGTATTTT
CDR3aa: CASSLTSISDTQYF

d_gene: .
v_gene: TRBV28
j_gene: TRBJ2-6
abundance: few
CDR3nt: TGTGCCAGCAGTTTCCCACGGTGGATGGGAGGGGCCAACGTCCTGACTTTC
CDR3aa: CASSFPRWMGGANVLTF